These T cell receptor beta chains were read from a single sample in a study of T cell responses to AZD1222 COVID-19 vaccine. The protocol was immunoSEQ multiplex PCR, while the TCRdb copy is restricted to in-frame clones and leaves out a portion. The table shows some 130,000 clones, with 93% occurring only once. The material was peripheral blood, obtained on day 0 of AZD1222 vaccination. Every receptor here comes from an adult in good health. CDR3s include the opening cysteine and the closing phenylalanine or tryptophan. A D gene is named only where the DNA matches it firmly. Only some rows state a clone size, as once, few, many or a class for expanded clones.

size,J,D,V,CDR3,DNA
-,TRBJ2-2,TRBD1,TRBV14,CASSPQGATGELFF,TGTGCCAGCAGCCCTCAGGGGGCTACCGGGGAGCTGTTTTTT
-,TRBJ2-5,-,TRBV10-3,CAISARQVEGETQYF,TGTGCCATCAGTGCGCGGCAAGTAGAGGGGGAGACCCAGTACTTC
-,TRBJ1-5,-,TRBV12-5,CASVRSAQTSGPQHF,TGTGCTAGTGTCCGCTCCGCACAAACTTCGGGGCCCCAGCATTTT
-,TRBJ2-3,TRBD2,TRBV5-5,CASSSGLAGGADTQYF,TGTGCCAGCAGCTCGGGACTAGCGGGGGGCGCAGATACGCAGTATTTT
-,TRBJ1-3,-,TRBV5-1,CASSDGSGSGNTIYF,TGCGCCAGCAGCGACGGCAGCGGATCTGGAAACACCATATATTTT
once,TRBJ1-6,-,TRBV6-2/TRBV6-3,CASSPLRTVTDFNSPLHF,TGTGCCAGCAGTCCGCTCCGGACAGTCACCGATTTCAATTCACCCCTCCACTTT
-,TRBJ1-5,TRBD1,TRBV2,CASSEVGTGNQPQHF,TGTGCCAGCAGTGAAGTGGGGACAGGCAATCAGCCCCAGCATTTT
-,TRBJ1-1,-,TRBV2,CASTRGRGMNTEAFF,TGTGCCAGCACCCGAGGGAGGGGGATGAACACTGAAGCTTTCTTT
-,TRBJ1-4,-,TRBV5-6,CASSLVTARNEKLFF,TGTGCCAGCAGCTTGGTGACAGCTCGTAATGAAAAACTGTTTTTT
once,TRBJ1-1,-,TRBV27,CASSLLLGENTEAFF,TGTGCCAGCAGTTTATTACTGGGAGAGAACACTGAAGCTTTCTTT
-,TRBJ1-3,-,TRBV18,CASSPLAGVVSSGNTIYF,TGTGCCAGCTCACCCTTAGCCGGGGTAGTGAGCTCTGGAAACACCATATATTTT
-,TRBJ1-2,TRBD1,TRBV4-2,CASSQQTGGYGYTF,TGTGCCAGCAGCCAGCAGACAGGGGGCTATGGCTACACCTTC
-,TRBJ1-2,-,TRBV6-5,CASSPRGVGYGYTF,TGTGCCAGCAGTCCACGAGGGGTAGGGTATGGCTACACCTTC
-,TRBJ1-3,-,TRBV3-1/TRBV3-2,CASSQRTTATTIYF,TGTGCCAGCAGCCAGAGAACGACAGCGACCACCATATATTTT
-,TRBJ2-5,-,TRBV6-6,CASSYIGVETQYF,TGTGCCAGCAGTTATATAGGGGTTGAGACCCAGTACTTC
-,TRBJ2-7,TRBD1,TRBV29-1,CSAAGQGVRYEQYF,TGCAGCGCCGCTGGGCAGGGGGTAAGGTACGAGCAGTACTTC